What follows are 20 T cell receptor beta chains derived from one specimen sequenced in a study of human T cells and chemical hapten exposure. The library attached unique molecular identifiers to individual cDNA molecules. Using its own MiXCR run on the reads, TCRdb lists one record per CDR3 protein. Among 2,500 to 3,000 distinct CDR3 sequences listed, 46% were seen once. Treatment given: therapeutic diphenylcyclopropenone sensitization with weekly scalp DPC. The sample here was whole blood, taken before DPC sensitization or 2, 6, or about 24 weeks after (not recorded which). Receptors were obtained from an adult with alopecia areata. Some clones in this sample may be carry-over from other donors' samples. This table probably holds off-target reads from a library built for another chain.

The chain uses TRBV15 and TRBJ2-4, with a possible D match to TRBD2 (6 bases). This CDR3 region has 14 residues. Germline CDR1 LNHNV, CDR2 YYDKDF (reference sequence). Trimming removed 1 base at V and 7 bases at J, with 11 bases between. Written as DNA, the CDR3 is TGTGCCACCAGCAGAGGAGGGAGGTGGAACATTCAGTACTTC. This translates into CATSRGGRWNIQYF.

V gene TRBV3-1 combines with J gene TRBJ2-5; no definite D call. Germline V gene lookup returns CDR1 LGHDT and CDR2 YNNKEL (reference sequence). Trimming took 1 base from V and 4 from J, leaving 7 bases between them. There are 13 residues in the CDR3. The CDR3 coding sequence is TGTGCCAGCAGCCAAGCGGAAGTAGAGACCCAGTACTTC. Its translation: CASSQAEVETQYF.

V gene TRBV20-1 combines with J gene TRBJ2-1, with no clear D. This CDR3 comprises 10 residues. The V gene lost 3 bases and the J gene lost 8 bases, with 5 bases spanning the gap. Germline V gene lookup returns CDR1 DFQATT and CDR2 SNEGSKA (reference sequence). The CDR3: CSASDHEQFF. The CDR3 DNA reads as TGCAGTGCTAGTGACCATGAGCAGTTCTTC.

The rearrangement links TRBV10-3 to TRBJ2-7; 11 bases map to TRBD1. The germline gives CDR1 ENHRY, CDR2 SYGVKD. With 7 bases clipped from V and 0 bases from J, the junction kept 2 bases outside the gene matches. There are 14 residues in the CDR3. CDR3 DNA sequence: TGTGCCATCACCGGGACAGGGGGCTCCTACGAGCAGTACTTC. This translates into CAITGTGGSYEQYF.

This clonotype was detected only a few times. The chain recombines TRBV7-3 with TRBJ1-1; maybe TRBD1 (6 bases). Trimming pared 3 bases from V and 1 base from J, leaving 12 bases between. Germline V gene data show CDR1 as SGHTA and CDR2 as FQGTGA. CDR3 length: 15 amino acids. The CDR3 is CASSLVGQQNTEAFF. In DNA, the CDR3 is TGTGCCAGCAGCTTGGTCGGACAGCAGAACACTGAAGCTTTCTTT.

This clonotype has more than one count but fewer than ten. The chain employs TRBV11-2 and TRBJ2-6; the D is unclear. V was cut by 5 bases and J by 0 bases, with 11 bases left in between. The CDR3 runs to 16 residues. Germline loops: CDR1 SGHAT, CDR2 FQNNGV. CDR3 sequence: CASSPYYSSGANVLTF. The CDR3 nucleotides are TGTGCCAGCAGCCCGTATTACAGCTCTGGGGCCAACGTCCTGACTTTC.

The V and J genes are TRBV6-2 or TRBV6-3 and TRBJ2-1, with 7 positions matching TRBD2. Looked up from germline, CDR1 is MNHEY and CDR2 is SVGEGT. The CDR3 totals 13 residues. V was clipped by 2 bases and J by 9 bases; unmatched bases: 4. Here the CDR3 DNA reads TGTGCCAGCAGTTACGGACTAGTCGCTGAGCAGTTCTTC. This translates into CASSYGLVAEQFF.

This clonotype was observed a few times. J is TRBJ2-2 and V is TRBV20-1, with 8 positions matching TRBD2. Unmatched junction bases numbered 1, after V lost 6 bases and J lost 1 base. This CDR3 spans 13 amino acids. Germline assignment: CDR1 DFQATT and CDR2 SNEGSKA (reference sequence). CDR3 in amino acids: CSAAGGNTGELFF. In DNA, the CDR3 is TGCAGTGCGGCGGGAGGGAACACCGGGGAGCTGTTTTTT.

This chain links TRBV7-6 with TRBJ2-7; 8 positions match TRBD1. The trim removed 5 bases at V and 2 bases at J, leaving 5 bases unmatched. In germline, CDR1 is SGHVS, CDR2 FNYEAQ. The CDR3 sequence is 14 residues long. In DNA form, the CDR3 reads TGTGCCAGCAGCCCTGGACAGGGTACCTACGAGCAGTACGTC. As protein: CASSPGQGTYEQYV.

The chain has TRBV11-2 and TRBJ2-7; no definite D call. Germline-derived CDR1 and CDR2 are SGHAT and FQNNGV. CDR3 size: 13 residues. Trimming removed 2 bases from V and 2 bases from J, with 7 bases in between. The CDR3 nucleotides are TGTGCCAGCAGCTTATGGTATCCCTACGAGCAGTACGTC. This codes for CASSLWYPYEQYV.

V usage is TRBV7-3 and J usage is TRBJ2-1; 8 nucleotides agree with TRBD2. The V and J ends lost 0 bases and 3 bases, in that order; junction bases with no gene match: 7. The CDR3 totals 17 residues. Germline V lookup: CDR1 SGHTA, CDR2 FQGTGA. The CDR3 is CASSLTPGSGSYNEQFF. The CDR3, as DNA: TGTGCCAGCAGCTTAACCCCGGGGAGCGGGAGCTACAATGAGCAGTTCTTC.

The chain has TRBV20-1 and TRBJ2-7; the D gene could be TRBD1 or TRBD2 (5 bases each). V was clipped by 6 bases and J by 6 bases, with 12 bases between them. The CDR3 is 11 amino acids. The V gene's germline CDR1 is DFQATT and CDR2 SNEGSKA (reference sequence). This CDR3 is CSATGPSEQYV. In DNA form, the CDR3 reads TGCAGTGCCACGGGACCGTCCGAGCAGTACGTC.

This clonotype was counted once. CDR3 nucleotides: TGTGCCAGCAGTTACGGGGCCGTAAATAATCAGCCCCAGCATTTT. This codes for CASSYGAVNNQPQHF. The chain couples TRBV6-2 or TRBV6-3 to TRBJ1-5, with D possibly matching TRBD1 (5 bases). The CDR3 consists of 15 residues. V was pared by 2 bases and J by 4 bases, with 12 bases between. The V gene's germline CDR1 is MNHEY and CDR2 SVGEGT.

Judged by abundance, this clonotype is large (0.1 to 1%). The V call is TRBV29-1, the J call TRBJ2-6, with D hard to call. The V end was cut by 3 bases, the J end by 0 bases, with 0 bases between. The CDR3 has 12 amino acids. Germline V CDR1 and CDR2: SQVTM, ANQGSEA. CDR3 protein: CSVDSGANVLTF. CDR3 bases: TGCAGCGTTGACTCTGGGGCCAACGTCCTGACTTTC.

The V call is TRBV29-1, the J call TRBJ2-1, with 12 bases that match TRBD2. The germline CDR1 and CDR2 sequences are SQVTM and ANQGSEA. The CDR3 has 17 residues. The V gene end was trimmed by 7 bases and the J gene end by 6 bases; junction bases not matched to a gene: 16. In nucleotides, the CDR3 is TGCAGCGCGGGGGGACTAGCGGGTTTTACGGCTAGCAATGAGCAGTTCTTC. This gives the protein CSAGGLAGFTASNEQFF.

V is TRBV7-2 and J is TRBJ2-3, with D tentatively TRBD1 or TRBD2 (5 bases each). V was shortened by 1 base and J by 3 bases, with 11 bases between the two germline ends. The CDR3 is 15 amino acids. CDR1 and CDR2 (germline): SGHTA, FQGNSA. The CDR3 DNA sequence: TGTGCCAGCAGCTTAGGGACTCCAGGGACAGATACGCAGTATTTT. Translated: CASSLGTPGTDTQYF.

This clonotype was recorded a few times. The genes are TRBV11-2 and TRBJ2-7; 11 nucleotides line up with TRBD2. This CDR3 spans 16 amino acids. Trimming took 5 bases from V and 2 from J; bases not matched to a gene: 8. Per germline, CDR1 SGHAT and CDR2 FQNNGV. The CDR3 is CASSRNLAGGAYEQYF. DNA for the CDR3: TGTGCCAGCAGCCGAAATCTAGCGGGGGGTGCCTACGAGCAGTACTTC.

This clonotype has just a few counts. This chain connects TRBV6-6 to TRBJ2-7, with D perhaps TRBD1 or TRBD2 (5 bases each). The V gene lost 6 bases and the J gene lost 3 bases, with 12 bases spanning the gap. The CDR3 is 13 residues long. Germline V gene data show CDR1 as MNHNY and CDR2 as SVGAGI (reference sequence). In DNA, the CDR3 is TGTGCCAGCAGCCTCGGGGCTAGCTACGAGCAGTACTTC. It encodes CASSLGASYEQYF.

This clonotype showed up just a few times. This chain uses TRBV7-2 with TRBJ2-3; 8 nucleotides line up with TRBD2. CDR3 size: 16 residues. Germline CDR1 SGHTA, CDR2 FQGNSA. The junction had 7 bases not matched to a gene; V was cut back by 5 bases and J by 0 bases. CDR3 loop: CASSPGLALSTDTQYF. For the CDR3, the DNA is TGTGCCAGCAGCCCAGGACTAGCCCTCAGCACAGATACGCAGTATTTT.

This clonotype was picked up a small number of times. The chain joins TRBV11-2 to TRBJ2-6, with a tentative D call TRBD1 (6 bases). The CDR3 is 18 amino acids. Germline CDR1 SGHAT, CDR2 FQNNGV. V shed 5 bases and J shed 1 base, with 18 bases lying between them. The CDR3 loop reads CASSQGRTAASGANVLTF. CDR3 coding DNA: TGTGCCAGCAGCCAGGGGCGGACAGCAGCTTCTGGGGCCAACGTCCTGACTTTC.